This T cell receptor (beta chain) comes out of a study of blood T cells in healthy people across ages. The sample holds one count of this clonotype. Sample-barcoded 5' priming and a J-beta primer mix drove a second PCR of about 7 to 12 cycles. TCRdb reprocessed the 5' RACE reads via MiXCR and lists one record per CDR3 protein. Among 600,000 to 850,000 distinct CDR3 sequences listed, roughly 43% were seen once. Losses at the gene ends were 3 bases for V and 7 bases for J; bases not matched to a gene: 14. The CDR3 runs to 16 residues. The chain uses TRBV12-3 or TRBV12-4 and TRBJ2-7, with 8 bases fitting TRBD2. The receptor's source is a woman aged 55-75 years in good health. Source material: blood. CDR3 in amino acids: CASSFTGGGAYNEQYF. The CDR3, as DNA: TGTGCCAGCAGTTTCACGGGGGGGGGTGCCTACAATGAGCAGTACTTC.